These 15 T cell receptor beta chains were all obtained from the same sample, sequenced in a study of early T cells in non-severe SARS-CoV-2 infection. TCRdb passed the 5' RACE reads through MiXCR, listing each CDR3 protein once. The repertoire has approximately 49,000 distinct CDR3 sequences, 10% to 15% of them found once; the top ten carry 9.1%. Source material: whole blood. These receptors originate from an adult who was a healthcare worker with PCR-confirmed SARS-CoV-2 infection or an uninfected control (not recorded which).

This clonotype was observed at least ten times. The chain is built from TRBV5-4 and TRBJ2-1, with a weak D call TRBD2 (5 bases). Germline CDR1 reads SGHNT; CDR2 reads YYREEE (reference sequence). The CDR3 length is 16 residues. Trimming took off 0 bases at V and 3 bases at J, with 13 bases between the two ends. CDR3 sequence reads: CASSLDPGSFYNEQFF. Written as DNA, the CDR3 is TGTGCCAGCAGCTTGGACCCGGGATCATTCTACAATGAGCAGTTCTTC.

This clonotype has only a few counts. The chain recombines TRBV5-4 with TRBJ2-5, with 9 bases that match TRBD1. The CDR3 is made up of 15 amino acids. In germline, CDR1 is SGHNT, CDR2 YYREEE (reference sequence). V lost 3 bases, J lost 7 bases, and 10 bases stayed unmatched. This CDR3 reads CASSYAGTGIATQYF. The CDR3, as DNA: TGTGCCAGCAGCTACGCCGGGACAGGGATAGCGACCCAGTACTTC.

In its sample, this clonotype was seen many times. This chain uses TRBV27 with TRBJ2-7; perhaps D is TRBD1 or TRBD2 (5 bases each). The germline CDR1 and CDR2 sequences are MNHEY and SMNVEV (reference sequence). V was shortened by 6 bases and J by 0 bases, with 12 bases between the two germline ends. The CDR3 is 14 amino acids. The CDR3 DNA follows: TGTGCCAGCAGCCTCGGGGCTCGCTCCTACGAGCAGTACTTC. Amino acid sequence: CASSLGARSYEQYF.

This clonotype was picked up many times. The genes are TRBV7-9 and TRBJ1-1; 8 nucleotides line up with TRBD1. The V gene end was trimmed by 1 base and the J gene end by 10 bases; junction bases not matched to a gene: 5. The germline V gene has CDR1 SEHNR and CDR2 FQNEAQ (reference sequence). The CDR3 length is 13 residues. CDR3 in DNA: TGTGCCAGCAGCTTAGAACAGGGGGATGGAGCTTTCTTT. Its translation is CASSLEQGDGAFF.

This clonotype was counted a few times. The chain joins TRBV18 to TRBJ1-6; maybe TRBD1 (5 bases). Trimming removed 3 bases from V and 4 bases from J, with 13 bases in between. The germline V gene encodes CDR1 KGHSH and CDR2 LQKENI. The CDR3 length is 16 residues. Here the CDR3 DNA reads TGTGCCAGCTCACCGGAGACAGCCCTTTATAATTCACCCCTCCACTTT. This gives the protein CASSPETALYNSPLHF.

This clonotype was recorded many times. CDR3 sequence (DNA): TGTGCCAGCAGCCCGATACGGGACCTTGGGTCACCCCTCCACTTT. Its protein is CASSPIRDLGSPLHF. V is TRBV7-2 and J is TRBJ1-6; possible D gene TRBD1, 5 bases. Germline assignment: CDR1 SGHTA and CDR2 FQGNSA. Between the trimmed V and J ends, which lost 5 bases and 10 bases, there was a span of 18 bases. The CDR3 is 15 residues long. Filled out from reference TRBV7-2 and TRBJ1-6, the complete variable domain reads GAGVSQSPSNKVTEKGKDVELRCDPISGHTALYWYRQSLGQGLEFLIYFQGNSAPDKSGLPSDRFSAERTGGSVSTLTIQRTQQEDSAVYLCASSPIRDLGSPLHFGNGTRLTVT.

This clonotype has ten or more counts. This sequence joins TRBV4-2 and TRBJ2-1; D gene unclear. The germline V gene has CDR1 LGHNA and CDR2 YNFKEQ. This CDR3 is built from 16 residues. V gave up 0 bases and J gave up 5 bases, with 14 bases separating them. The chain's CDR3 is CASSQEVAGADNEQFF. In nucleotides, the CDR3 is TGTGCCAGCAGCCAAGAGGTGGCTGGAGCAGACAATGAGCAGTTCTTC.

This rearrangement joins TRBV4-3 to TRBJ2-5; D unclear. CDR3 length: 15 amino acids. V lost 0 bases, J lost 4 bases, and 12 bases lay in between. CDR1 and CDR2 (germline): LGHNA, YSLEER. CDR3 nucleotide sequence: TGCGCCAGCAGCCAAGATCTGAGCTTTGGAGAGACCCAGTACTTC. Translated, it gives CASSQDLSFGETQYF.

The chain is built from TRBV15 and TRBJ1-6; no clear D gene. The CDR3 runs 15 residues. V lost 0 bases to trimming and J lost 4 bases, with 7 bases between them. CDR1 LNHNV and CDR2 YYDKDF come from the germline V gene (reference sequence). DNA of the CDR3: TGTGCCACCAGCAGAGACCCTGTGTATAATTCACCCCTCCACTTT. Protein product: CATSRDPVYNSPLHF.

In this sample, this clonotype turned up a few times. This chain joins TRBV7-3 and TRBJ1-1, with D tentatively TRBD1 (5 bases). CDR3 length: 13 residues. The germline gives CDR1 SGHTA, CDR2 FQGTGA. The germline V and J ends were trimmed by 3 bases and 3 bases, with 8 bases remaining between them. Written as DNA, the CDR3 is TGTGCCAGCAGCTTGCAGGGAGACACTGAAGCTTTCTTT. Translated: CASSLQGDTEAFF.

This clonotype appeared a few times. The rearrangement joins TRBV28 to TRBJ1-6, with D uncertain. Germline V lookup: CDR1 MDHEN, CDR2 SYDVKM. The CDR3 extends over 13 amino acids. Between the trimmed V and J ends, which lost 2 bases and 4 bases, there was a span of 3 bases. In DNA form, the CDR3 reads TGTGCCAGCAGTTTACCGTATAATTCACCCCTCCACTTT. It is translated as CASSLPYNSPLHF.

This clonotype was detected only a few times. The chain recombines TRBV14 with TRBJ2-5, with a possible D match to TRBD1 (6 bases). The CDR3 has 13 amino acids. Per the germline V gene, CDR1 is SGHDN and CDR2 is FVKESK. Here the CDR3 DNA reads TGTGATTATACTGGGCTCAGGGGAGAGACCCAGTACTTC. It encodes CDYTGLRGETQYF. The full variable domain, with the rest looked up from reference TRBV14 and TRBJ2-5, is EAGVTQFPSHSVIEKGQTVTLRCDPISGHDNLYWYRRVMGKEIKFLLHFVKESKQDESGMPNNRFLAERTGGTYSTLKVQPAELEDSGVYFCDYTGLRGETQYFGPGTRLLVL.

CDR3 bases: TGTGCCAGCAGCCAAGACAGGGTAGAGTACACTGAAGCTTTCTTT. Residues: CASSQDRVEYTEAFF. V usage is TRBV3-1 and J usage is TRBJ1-1, with D possibly TRBD1 on 5 matching bases. CDR1 and CDR2 (germline): LGHDT, YNNKEL (reference sequence). The CDR3 has 15 amino acids. V was clipped by 0 bases and J by 3 bases, with 11 bases between them.

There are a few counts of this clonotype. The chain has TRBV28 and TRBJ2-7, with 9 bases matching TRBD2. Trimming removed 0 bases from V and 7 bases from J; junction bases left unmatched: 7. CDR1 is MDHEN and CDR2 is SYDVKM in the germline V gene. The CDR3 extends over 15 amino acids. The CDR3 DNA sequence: TGTGCCAGCAGTTTATGGACTAGCGGTTCCCCTGAGCAGTACTTC. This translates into CASSLWTSGSPEQYF.

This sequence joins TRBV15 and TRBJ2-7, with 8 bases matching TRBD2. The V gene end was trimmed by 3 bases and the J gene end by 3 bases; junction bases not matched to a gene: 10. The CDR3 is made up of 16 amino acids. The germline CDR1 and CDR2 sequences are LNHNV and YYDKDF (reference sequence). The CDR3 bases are TGTGCCACCAGCAGTTCCTTAGCGGGGAGATTCTACGAGCAGTACTTC. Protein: CATSSSLAGRFYEQYF.